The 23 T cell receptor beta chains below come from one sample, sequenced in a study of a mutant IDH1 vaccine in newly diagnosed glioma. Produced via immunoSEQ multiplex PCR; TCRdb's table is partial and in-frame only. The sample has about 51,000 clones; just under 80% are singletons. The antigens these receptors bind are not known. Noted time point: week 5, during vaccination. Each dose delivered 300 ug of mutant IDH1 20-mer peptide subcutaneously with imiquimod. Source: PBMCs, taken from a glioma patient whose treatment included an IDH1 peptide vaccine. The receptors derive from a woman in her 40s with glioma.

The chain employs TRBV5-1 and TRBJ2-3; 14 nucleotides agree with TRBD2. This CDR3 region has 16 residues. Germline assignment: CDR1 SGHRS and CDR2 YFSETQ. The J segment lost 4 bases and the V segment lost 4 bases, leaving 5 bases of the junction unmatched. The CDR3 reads CASSGLTSGGADTQYF. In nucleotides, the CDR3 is TGCGCCAGCAGCGGTCTGACTAGCGGGGGGGCAGATACGCAGTATTTT. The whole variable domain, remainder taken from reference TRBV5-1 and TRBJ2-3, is KAGVTQTPRYLIKTRGQQVTLSCSPISGHRSVSWYQQTPGQGLQFLFEYFSETQRNKGNFPGRFSGRQFSNSRSEMNVSTLELGDSALYLCASSGLTSGGADTQYFGPGTRLTVL.

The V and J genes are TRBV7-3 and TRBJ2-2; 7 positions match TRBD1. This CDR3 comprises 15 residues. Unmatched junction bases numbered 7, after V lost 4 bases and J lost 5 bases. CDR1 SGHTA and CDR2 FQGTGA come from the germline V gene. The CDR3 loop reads CASSSGQSLTGELFF. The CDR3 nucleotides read TGTGCCAGCAGCTCGGGACAGAGTCTTACCGGGGAGCTGTTTTTT.

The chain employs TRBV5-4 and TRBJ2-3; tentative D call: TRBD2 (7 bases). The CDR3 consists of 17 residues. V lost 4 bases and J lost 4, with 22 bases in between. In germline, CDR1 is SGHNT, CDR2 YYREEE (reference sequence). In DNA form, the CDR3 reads TGTGCCAGCAGCACCACCATGGGGGGGCATCAGCCAGATACGCAGTATTTT. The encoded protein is CASSTTMGGHQPDTQYF. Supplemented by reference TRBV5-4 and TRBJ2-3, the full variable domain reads ETGVTQSPTHLIKTRGQQVTLRCSSQSGHNTVSWYQQALGQGPQFIFQYYREEENGRGNFPPRFSGLQFPNYSSELNVNALELDDSALYLCASSTTMGGHQPDTQYFGPGTRLTVL.

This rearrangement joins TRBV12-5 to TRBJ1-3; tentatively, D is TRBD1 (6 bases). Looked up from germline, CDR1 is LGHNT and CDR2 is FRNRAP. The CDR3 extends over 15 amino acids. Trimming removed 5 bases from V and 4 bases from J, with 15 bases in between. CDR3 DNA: TGTGCTAGTGGTCAAGACGTGGGACACGGAAACACCATATATTTT. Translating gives CASGQDVGHGNTIYF.

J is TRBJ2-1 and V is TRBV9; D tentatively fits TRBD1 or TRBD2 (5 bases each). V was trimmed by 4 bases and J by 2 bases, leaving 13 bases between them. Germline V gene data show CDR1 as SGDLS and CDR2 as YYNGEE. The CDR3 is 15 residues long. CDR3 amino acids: CASSYRDRAYNEQFF. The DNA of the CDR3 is TGTGCCAGCAGCTACCGGGACCGCGCCTACAATGAGCAGTTCTTC.

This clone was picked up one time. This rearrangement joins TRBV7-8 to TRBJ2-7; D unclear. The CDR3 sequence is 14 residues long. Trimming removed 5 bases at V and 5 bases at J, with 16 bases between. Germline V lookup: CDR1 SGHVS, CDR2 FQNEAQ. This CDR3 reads CASSPRTALHEQYF. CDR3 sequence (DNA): TGTGCCAGCAGCCCAAGGACGGCCCTGCACGAGCAGTACTTC.

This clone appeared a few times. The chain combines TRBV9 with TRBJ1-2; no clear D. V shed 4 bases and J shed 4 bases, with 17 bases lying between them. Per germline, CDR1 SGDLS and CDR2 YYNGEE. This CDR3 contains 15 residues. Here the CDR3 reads CASSPQMDYLYGYTF. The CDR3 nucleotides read TGTGCCAGCAGCCCCCAAATGGACTACCTCTATGGCTACACCTTC.

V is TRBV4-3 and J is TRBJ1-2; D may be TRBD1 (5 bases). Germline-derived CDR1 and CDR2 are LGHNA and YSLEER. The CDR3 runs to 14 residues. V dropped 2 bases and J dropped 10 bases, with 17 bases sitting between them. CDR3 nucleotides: TGCGCCAGCAGCCAAACGAGTTGGGGAGGGGACTACACCTTC. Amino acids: CASSQTSWGGDYTF.

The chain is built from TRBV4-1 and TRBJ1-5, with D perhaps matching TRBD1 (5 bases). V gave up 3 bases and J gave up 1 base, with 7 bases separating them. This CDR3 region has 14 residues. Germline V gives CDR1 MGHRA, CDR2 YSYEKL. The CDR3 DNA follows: TGCGCCAGCAGCCACCGACAGAGCAATCAGCCCCAGCATTTT. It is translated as CASSHRQSNQPQHF.

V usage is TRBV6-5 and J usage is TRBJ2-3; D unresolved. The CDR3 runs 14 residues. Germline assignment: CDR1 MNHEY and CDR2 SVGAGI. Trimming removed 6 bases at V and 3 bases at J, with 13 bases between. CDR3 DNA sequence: TGTGCCAGCAGCCAGATTAGAACTACAGATACGCAGTATTTT. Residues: CASSQIRTTDTQYF.

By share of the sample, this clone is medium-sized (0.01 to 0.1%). CDR3 coding DNA: TGTGCCAGCAGGGGGACAGGATCACCCCTCCACTTT. This gives the protein CASRGTGSPLHF. The chain carries TRBV2 and TRBJ1-6; 8 nucleotides line up with TRBD1. CDR1 and CDR2 (germline): SNHLY, FYNNEI. The CDR3 length is 12 residues. Trimming at V came to 6 bases and at J to 10 bases, leaving 2 bases not matched to a gene.

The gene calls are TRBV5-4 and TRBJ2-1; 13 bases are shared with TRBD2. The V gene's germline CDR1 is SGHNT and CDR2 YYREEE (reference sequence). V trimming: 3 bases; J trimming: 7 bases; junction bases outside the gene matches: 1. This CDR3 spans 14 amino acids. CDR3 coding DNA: TGTGCCAGCAGCTCGACTAGCGGGGGGAATGAGCAGTTCTTC. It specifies CASSSTSGGNEQFF.

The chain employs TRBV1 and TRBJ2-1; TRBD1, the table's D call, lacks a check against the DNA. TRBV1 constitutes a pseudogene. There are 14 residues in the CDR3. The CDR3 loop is CTSSQKQVPNEQFF. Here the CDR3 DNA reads TGCACCAGCAGCCAGAAGCAGGTCCCAAATGAGCAGTTCTTC.

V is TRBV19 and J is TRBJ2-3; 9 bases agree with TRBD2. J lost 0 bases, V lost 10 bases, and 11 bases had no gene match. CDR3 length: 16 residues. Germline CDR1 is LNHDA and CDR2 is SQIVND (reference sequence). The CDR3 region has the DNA TGTGCCACTCTCCCCGGGACTAGCCCCAGCACAGATACGCAGTATTTT. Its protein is CATLPGTSPSTDTQYF.

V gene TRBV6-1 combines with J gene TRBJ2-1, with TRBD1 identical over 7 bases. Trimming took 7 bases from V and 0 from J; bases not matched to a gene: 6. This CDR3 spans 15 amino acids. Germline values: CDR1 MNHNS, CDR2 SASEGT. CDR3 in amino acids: CASNPGGSSYNEQFF. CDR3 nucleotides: TGTGCCAGCAACCCAGGGGGTAGCTCCTACAATGAGCAGTTCTTC.

CDR3 DNA: TGTGCCAGCAGCGGAGGAGGGGAAAAACTGTTTTTT. This translates into CASSGGGEKLFF. The chain uses TRBV9 and TRBJ1-4; D call uncertain. The CDR3 spans 12 residues. Germline V gene lookup returns CDR1 SGDLS and CDR2 YYNGEE. V dropped 3 bases and J dropped 8 bases, with 8 bases sitting between them.

CDR3 DNA sequence: TGTGCCAGCAGGGTGATCTCTGGAAACACCATATATTTT. Translated, it gives CASRVISGNTIYF. V usage is TRBV6-1 and J usage is TRBJ1-3; unclear D gene. Germline CDR1 MNHNS, CDR2 SASEGT. CDR3 length: 13 amino acids. The V gene lost 6 bases and the J gene lost 0 bases, with 6 bases spanning the gap.

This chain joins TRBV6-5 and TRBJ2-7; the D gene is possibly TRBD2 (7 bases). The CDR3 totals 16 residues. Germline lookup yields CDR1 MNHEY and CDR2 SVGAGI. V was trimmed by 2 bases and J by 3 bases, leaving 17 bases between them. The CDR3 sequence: CASSYTGGRTGYEQYF. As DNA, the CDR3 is TGTGCCAGCAGTTACACCGGGGGGCGAACGGGCTACGAGCAGTACTTC.

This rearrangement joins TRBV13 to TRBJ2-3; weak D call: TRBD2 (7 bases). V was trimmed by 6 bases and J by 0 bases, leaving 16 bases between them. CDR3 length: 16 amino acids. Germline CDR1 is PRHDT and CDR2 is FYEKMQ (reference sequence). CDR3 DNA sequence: TGTGCCAGCAGTTACGGGGGGCATACTAGCACAGATACGCAGTATTTT. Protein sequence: CASSYGGHTSTDTQYF.

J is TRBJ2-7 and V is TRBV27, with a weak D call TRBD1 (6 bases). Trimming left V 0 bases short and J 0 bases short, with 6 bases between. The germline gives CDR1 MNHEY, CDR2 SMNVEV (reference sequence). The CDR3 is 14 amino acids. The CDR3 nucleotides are TGTGCCAGCAGTTTATCGGGGGCCTCCTACGAGCAGTACTTC. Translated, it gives CASSLSGASYEQYF.

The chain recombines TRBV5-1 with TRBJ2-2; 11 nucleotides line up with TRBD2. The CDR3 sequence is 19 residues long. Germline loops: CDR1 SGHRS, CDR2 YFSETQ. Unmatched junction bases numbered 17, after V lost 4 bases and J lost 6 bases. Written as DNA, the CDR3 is TGCGCCAGCAGCATGGACCTCCCGACTAGCGGGGCACGGGCCGGGGAGCTGTTTTTT. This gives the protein CASSMDLPTSGARAGELFF.

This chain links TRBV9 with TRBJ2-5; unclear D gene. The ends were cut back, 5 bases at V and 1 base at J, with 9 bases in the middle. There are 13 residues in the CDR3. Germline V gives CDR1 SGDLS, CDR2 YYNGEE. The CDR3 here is CASSLRLQETQYF. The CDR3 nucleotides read TGTGCCAGCAGTCTTAGACTCCAAGAGACCCAGTACTTC.

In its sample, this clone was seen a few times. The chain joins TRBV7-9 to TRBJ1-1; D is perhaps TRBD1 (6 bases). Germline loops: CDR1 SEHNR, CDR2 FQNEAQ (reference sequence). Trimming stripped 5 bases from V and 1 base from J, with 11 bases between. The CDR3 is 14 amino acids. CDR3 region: CASSLGHRNTEAFF. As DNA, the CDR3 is TGTGCCAGCAGCCTGGGACACCGGAACACTGAAGCTTTCTTT.